Here is one TCR beta chain with its context. The entry originates in a study of T cell changes during pregnancy in multiple sclerosis. The germline V gene has CDR1 KGHSH and CDR2 LQKENI. J lost 5 bases, V lost 1 base, and 8 bases had no gene match. The length of the CDR3 is 16 residues. Clones were read by immunoSEQ multiplex PCR, and TCRdb kept only the in-frame ones, dropping some. Here the sample spans 70,000 or so clones, under 95% being singletons. The V gene is TRBV18, the J gene TRBJ2-4, with 7 bases lining up with TRBD2. Material: peripheral blood, obtained in the third trimester of pregnancy. This clonotype originated in a female donor with multiple sclerosis, enrolled in a pregnancy study. Here the CDR3 reads CASSPLGGVGQNIQYF. Written as DNA, the CDR3 is TGTGCCAGCTCACCACTGGGAGGGGTGGGCCAAAACATTCAGTACTTC.